This TCR beta chain was profiled in a study of shared clonotypes between healthy human individuals. Study outcomes and limitations: The four-donor shared clonotypes exceeded non-shared clonotypes in generation probability, with non-shared ones scoring lower.

Germline V lookup: CDR1 SGHDN, CDR2 FVKESK. With 4 bases clipped from V and 4 bases from J, the junction kept 14 bases outside the gene matches. This CDR3 is built from 17 residues. As regards this clone: Its target is not known.

Profiling relied on immunoSEQ multiplex PCR, and the TCRdb table lists in-frame clones only, not all of them. This sample yields under 1,100,000 clones, of which about 80% are seen a single time; roughly 0.62% belongs to the top ten. This TCR derives from a man younger than 35 in good health. Some clones in this sample may be carry-over from other donors' samples. V is TRBV14 and J is TRBJ2-7, with 9 positions matching TRBD2. Material for sequencing was memory CD4+ T cells from PBMCs. Subset given: CD45RA-negative fraction. The CDR3 sequence is CASSPKIGREGQYEQYF. The CDR3 DNA sequence: TGTGCCAGCAGCCCTAAGATTGGGCGGGAGGGCCAATACGAGCAGTACTTC.